These 7 T cell receptor beta chains came from one sample sequenced in a study of T-cell memory formation after mild COVID-19. TCRdb analysed the 5' RACE reads with MiXCR anew, one entry per CDR3 protein. The sample consists of 410,000 or so distinct CDR3 sequences, 20% to 25% of them appearing once. Sequencing input: PBMCs or a T cell subset sorted from them (not recorded which). The receptors stem from an adult woman who had mild COVID-19 (a few samples of this study predate the infection). Cell type and time point are not known.

This clonotype has a count of ten or more. The V and J genes are TRBV29-1 and TRBJ1-2; D gene unclear. The CDR3 contains 10 residues. V was cut by 2 bases and J by 8 bases, with 6 bases left in between. Germline V gene sequence: CDR1 SQVTM, CDR2 ANQGSEA. CDR3 amino acids: CSVETHGYTF. The DNA of the CDR3 is TGCAGCGTTGAAACTCACGGCTACACCTTC.

Only a few counts were recorded for this clonotype. This CDR3 reads CASQIGTSGYEQYF. CDR3 bases: TGTGCCAGCCAAATCGGGACTAGCGGCTACGAGCAGTACTTC. V gene TRBV5-4 combines with J gene TRBJ2-7; 11 nucleotides line up with TRBD2. There are 14 residues in the CDR3. Germline loops: CDR1 SGHNT, CDR2 YYREEE (reference sequence). J lost 3 bases, V lost 7 bases, and 6 bases had no gene match.

This clonotype showed up just a few times. The J gene is TRBJ2-1, the V gene TRBV11-1; 10 positions match TRBD2. The CDR3 loop spans 14 amino acids. Germline CDR1 is SGHAT and CDR2 is FQDESV (reference sequence). The V and J ends lost 3 bases and 10 bases, in that order; junction bases with no gene match: 6. This CDR3 is CASSFASGSSEQFF. The CDR3 DNA sequence: TGTGCCAGCAGCTTCGCTAGCGGGAGTTCCGAGCAGTTCTTC.

V is TRBV5-1 and J is TRBJ1-1; 8 positions match TRBD1. Germline lookup yields CDR1 SGHRS and CDR2 YFSETQ. The length of the CDR3 is 14 residues. Losses at the gene ends were 5 bases for V and 4 bases for J; bases not matched to a gene: 7. CDR3 nucleotide sequence: TGCGCCAGCAGATCGCAGGGGGCTGGCACTGAAGCTTTCTTT. The encoded protein is CASRSQGAGTEAFF. Full variable domain (rest looked up from reference TRBV5-1 and TRBJ1-1): KAGVTQTPRYLIKTRGQQVTLSCSPISGHRSVSWYQQTPGQGLQFLFEYFSETQRNKGNFPGRFSGRQFSNSRSEMNVSTLELGDSALYLCASRSQGAGTEAFFGQGTRLTVV.

Only a few counts were recorded for this clonotype. J is TRBJ2-1 and V is TRBV7-9; D perhaps matches TRBD2 (6 bases). The CDR3 sequence is 14 residues long. With 8 bases removed from V and 2 bases from J, the gap between germline ends came to 13 bases. CDR1 SEHNR and CDR2 FQNEAQ come from the germline V gene (reference sequence). The CDR3 DNA sequence: TGTGCCAGCGTAGCGGAACTACCCTACAATGAGCAGTTCTTC. Protein product: CASVAELPYNEQFF.

The rearrangement uses TRBV19 and TRBJ2-5; possibly TRBD2 for D (5 bases). V gave up 5 bases and J gave up 7 bases, with 8 bases separating them. Germline V gene data show CDR1 as LNHDA and CDR2 as SQIVND (reference sequence). This CDR3 contains 11 residues. The CDR3 here is CASSQSGTQYF. The CDR3 coding sequence is TGTGCCAGTAGTCAAAGCGGGACCCAGTACTTC.

This clonotype was counted between two and nine times. The chain uses TRBV7-6 and TRBJ2-3; 9 bases fit TRBD2. The CDR3 totals 17 residues. CDR1 is SGHVS and CDR2 is FNYEAQ in the germline V gene. Losses at the gene ends were 8 bases for V and 0 bases for J; bases not matched to a gene: 12. CDR3 sequence (DNA): TGTGCCAGCGGCCAACGTAGCGGGAGCGCTAGCACAGATACGCAGTATTTT. Residues: CASGQRSGSASTDTQYF.